This T cell receptor beta chain stems from a study of blood T cell repertoires in COVID-19. Per germline, CDR1 GTSNPN and CDR2 SVGIG (reference sequence). V shed 2 bases and J shed 14 bases, with 24 bases lying between them. The CDR3 sequence is 15 residues long. Original processing methods: The assay estimated nucleated cells by amplifying reference gene primers. Libraries were prepared by immunoSEQ multiplex PCR; TCRdb keeps only in-frame clonotypes and omits some of them. V and J calls and clone size are copied from that table; D and trimming were computed from the DNA. This table has 450,000 to 500,000 clones, 87% appearing once.

Sequencing was done on a sample of PBMCs or T cells enriched from blood (not recorded which). The V gene is TRBV30, the J gene TRBJ1-4; D perhaps matches TRBD1 (5 bases). This receptor was taken from a young woman who had recovered from COVID-19. The CDR3 here is CAWSPGTSMVLGLFF. The CDR3 DNA reads as TGTGCCTGGAGTCCCGGGACTTCGATGGTTTTAGGGCTGTTTTTT.